Sequencing of this TCR beta chain was carried out in a study of blood T cells in healthy people across ages. Study observations and caveats: Higher diversity and more naive CD4+ cells were features of long-lived donors, compared to aged donors. Using unsorted PBMCs precluded a conclusive naive versus antigen-experienced comparison.

Total RNA extracted from each sample amounted to at least 6 micrograms. In regard to this clonotype: Antigen: not known.

Alongside a J-beta primer mix, a sample-barcoded 5' primer served in a second PCR lasting about 7 to 12 cycles. A tag from a template-switch adaptor with 12 random nucleotides marked each cDNA molecule. TCRdb re-called the 5' RACE reads through MiXCR, storing one row per CDR3 protein. The data contain approximately 360,000 distinct CDR3 sequences, roughly half of them singletons. Per germline, CDR1 DFQATT and CDR2 SNEGSKA (reference sequence). The CDR3 has 17 residues. Specimen: blood. J is TRBJ2-5 and V is TRBV20-1, with 10 positions matching TRBD2. Matching the DNA end better, TRBJ2-1 makes the J call doubtful. The TCR comes from a man in his sixties in good health. The CDR3 coding sequence is TGCAGTGCTCCCGGCCTAGCGGGAGCGGCAGGACAAGAGACCCAGTTCTTC. Its translation: CSAPGLAGAAGQETQFF.